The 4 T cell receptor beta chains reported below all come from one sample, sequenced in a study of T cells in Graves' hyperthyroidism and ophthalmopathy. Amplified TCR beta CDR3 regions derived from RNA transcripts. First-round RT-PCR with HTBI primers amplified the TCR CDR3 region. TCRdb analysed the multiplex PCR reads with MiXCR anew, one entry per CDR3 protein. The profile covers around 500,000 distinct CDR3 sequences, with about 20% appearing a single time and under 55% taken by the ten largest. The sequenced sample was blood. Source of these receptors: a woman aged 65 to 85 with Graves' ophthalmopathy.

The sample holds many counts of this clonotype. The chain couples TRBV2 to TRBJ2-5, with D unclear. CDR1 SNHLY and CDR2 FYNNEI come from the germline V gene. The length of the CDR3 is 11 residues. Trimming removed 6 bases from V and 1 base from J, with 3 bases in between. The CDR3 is CASSIQETQYF. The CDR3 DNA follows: TGTGCCAGCAGCATCCAAGAGACCCAGTACTTC.

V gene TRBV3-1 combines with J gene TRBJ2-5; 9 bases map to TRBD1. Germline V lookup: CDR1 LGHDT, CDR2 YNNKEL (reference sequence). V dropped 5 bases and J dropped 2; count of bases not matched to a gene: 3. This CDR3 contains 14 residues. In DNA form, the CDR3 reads TGTGCCAGCAGCGGCGGGACAGGGCAAGAGACCCAGTACTTC. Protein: CASSGGTGQETQYF.

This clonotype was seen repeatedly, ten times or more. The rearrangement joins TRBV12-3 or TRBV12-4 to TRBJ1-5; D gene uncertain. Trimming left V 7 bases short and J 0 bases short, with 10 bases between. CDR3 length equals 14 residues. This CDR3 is CASTTGDSNQPQHF. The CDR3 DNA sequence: TGTGCCAGCACCACTGGCGATAGCAATCAGCCCCAGCATTTT.

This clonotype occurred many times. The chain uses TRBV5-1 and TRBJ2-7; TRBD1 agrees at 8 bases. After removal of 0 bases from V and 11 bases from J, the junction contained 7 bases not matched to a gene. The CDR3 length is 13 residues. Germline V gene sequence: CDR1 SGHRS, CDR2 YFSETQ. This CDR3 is CASSLGSPGQEYF. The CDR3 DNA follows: TGCGCCAGCAGCTTGGGTTCGCCGGGACAGGAGTACTTC. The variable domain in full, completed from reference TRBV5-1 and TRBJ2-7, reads KAGVTQTPRYLIKTRGQQVTLSCSPISGHRSVSWYQQTPGQGLQFLFEYFSETQRNKGNFPGRFSGRQFSNSRSEMNVSTLELGDSALYLCASSLGSPGQEYFGPGTRLTVT.